A single sample is the source of the 18 T cell receptor beta chains below, sequenced in a study of blood T cells in healthy people across ages. A second roughly 6 to 11 cycle PCR used barcoded and J-beta primers. MiXCR was run by TCRdb on the 5' RACE reads, yielding one entry per CDR3 protein. This sample has roughly 1.9 million distinct CDR3 sequences, with about two fifths found just once. The sample was blood. Receptors originate from a human donor in good health.

This clonotype was observed a handful of times. J is TRBJ2-3 and V is TRBV5-1; TRBD1 matches at 11 bases. Germline V lookup: CDR1 SGHRS, CDR2 YFSETQ. This CDR3 is 17 amino acids long. The V gene end was trimmed by 0 bases and the J gene end by 2 bases; junction bases not matched to a gene: 5. The CDR3 reads CASSLAGTGGLTDTQYF. The CDR3, as DNA: TGCGCCAGCAGCTTGGCCGGGACAGGGGGTCTCACAGATACGCAGTATTTT.

The chain links TRBV7-9 to TRBJ2-1; 9 nucleotides agree with TRBD2. The CDR3 spans 15 residues. Germline V gene sequence: CDR1 SEHNR, CDR2 FQNEAQ (reference sequence). V gave up 4 bases and J gave up 9 bases; unmatched junction bases: 10. CDR3: CASSYIERGASEQFF. CDR3 in DNA: TGTGCCAGCAGCTATATTGAGCGGGGGGCCTCTGAGCAGTTCTTC. Using reference TRBV7-9 and TRBJ2-1 for the parts outside the CDR3, the full variable domain is DTGVSQNPRHKITKRGQNVTFRCDPISEHNRLYWYRQTLGQGPEFLTYFQNEAQLEKSRLLSDRFSAERPKGSFSTLEIQRTEQGDSAMYLCASSYIERGASEQFFGPGTRLTVL.

The table lists this clonotype with a few counts. The chain carries TRBV4-3 and TRBJ2-7, with 9 bases identical to TRBD1. The CDR3 loop spans 16 amino acids. Germline CDR1 reads LGHNA; CDR2 reads YSLEER. With 3 bases clipped from V and 5 bases from J, the junction kept 11 bases outside the gene matches. The CDR3 DNA follows: TGCGCCAGCAGCCAGGGTCCGGGACAGGGAACCCACGAGCAGTACTTC. Translation: CASSQGPGQGTHEQYF.

This clonotype was seen more than once but under ten times. This chain's CDR3 is CASSQGPGPTVSGNTIYF. The CDR3, as DNA: TGCGCCAGCAGCCAAGGTCCGGGGCCGACAGTCTCTGGAAACACCATATATTTT. The chain uses TRBV4-1 and TRBJ1-3, with D tentatively TRBD1 (5 bases). Trimming cost V 1 base and J 0 bases, with 16 bases left between them. The CDR3 runs to 18 residues. In germline, CDR1 is MGHRA, CDR2 YSYEKL.

This chain connects TRBV27 to TRBJ2-4, with a weak D call TRBD1 (6 bases). The J call is in doubt because the DNA end fits TRBJ2-7 better. Germline V gene sequence: CDR1 MNHEY, CDR2 SMNVEV (reference sequence). The CDR3 is made up of 15 amino acids. The chain's CDR3 is CASSLLQGLMYEQYF. CDR3 nucleotides: TGTGCCAGCAGTCTACTCCAGGGGTTAATGTACGAGCAGTACTTC.

This clonotype was found a few times. One junction end does not reproduce the germline sequence, and a read error may be involved. This chain joins TRBV7-2 and TRBJ2-6; D perhaps matches TRBD2 (6 bases). Germline CDR1 SGHTA, CDR2 FQGNSA. The CDR3 extends over 16 amino acids. CDR3 protein: CASSLIRGSGADVLTF. The CDR3 DNA reads as TGTGCCAGCAGCTTAATCCGGGGGTCTGGGGCCGACGTCCTGACTTTC.

The V gene is TRBV10-3, the J gene TRBJ1-6; weak D call: TRBD1 (5 bases). Germline values: CDR1 ENHRY, CDR2 SYGVKD. The CDR3 loop spans 14 amino acids. Trimming took 10 bases from V and 8 from J, leaving 18 bases between them. CDR3 region: CATAQGFGDSPLHF. The DNA of the CDR3 is TGTGCCACCGCTCAGGGTTTCGGCGATTCACCCCTCCACTTT.

The chain has TRBV7-2 and TRBJ1-6, with D unclear. CDR1 and CDR2 (germline): SGHTA, FQGNSA. V shed 4 bases and J shed 4 bases, with 14 bases lying between them. This CDR3 comprises 16 residues. The CDR3 protein is CASSSVVGPYNSPLHF. CDR3 nucleotide sequence: TGTGCCAGCAGCTCCGTAGTTGGGCCTTATAATTCACCCCTCCACTTT.

This clonotype was observed a few times. The chain links TRBV4-3 to TRBJ2-7; D might be TRBD2 (5 bases). Trimming left V 0 bases short and J 6 bases short, with 12 bases between. Per the germline V gene, CDR1 is LGHNA and CDR2 is YSLEER. The CDR3 covers 14 residues. CDR3 DNA sequence: TGCGCCAGCAGCCAAGATTCGACCCGGGGCGAGCAGTACTTC. Translating gives CASSQDSTRGEQYF.

This chain joins TRBV20-1 and TRBJ1-5, with unresolved D. The CDR3 length is 16 residues. Germline CDR1 DFQATT, CDR2 SNEGSKA (reference sequence). The V and J ends lost 0 bases and 7 bases respectively, with 19 bases between them. The CDR3 loop reads CSARDAQIVGRQPQHF. Here the CDR3 DNA reads TGCAGTGCTAGAGACGCCCAGATAGTAGGGCGGCAGCCCCAGCATTTT.

This clonotype has a count of ten or more. This chain links TRBV29-1 with TRBJ2-7; tentative D call: TRBD2 (6 bases). CDR3 length equals 13 residues. V was shortened by 5 bases and J by 0 bases, with 11 bases between the two germline ends. Germline lookup yields CDR1 SQVTM and CDR2 ANQGSEA. In nucleotides, the CDR3 is TGCAGCGTTAAAAGCGGGTACTCCTACGAGCAGTACTTC. Its protein product is CSVKSGYSYEQYF.

J is TRBJ2-3 and V is TRBV7-3; perhaps TRBD1 as D (5 bases). Between the trimmed V and J ends, which lost 9 bases and 3 bases, there was a span of 22 bases. Per germline, CDR1 SGHTA and CDR2 FQGTGA. This CDR3 spans 16 amino acids. The CDR3 loop reads CARAKAQGMRTDTQYF. Here the CDR3 DNA reads TGTGCCAGGGCCAAAGCTCAGGGTATGCGAACAGATACGCAGTATTTT. Drawing the rest from reference TRBV7-3 and TRBJ2-3, the complete variable domain is GAGVSQTPSNKVTEKGKYVELRCDPISGHTALYWYRQSLGQGPEFLIYFQGTGAADDSGLPNDRFFAVRPEGSVSTLKIQRTERGDSAVYLCARAKAQGMRTDTQYFGPGTRLTVL.

This chain connects TRBV28 to TRBJ2-5, with no clear D. The CDR3 consists of 13 residues. Trimming removed 4 bases at V and 5 bases at J, with 11 bases between. Looked up from germline, CDR1 is MDHEN and CDR2 is SYDVKM. CDR3 sequence: CASSSPVRETQYF. Here the CDR3 DNA reads TGTGCCAGCAGTTCACCGGTTCGGGAGACCCAGTACTTC.

V usage is TRBV12-3 or TRBV12-4 and J usage is TRBJ1-5, with D perhaps TRBD1 (6 bases). The V gene lost 7 bases and the J gene lost 2 bases, with 9 bases spanning the gap. This CDR3 has 13 residues. The CDR3 sequence is CASTHRGNQPQHF. CDR3 DNA: TGTGCCAGCACTCACAGGGGCAATCAGCCCCAGCATTTT.

This clonotype has a handful of counts. The gene calls are TRBV4-3 and TRBJ1-2; a weak D match, TRBD1 (5 bases). The CDR3 is 14 residues long. Germline loops: CDR1 LGHNA, CDR2 YSLEER. V was cut by 4 bases and J by 10 bases, with 19 bases left in between. The CDR3 protein is CASSLTRGIRSYTF. In DNA form, the CDR3 reads TGCGCCAGCAGCCTTACGAGGGGTATTAGGTCCTACACCTTC.

This clonotype occurred a few times. V usage is TRBV7-2 and J usage is TRBJ2-7; 8 nucleotides match TRBD1. The CDR3 spans 14 residues. The germline CDR1 and CDR2 sequences are SGHTA and FQGNSA. Trimming at V came to 7 bases and at J to 0 bases, leaving 5 bases not matched to a gene. CDR3 protein: CASKRQGTSYEQYF. For the CDR3, the DNA is TGTGCCAGCAAGAGACAGGGGACCTCCTACGAGCAGTACTTC.

CDR3 sequence reads: CASSFNFPYEQYF. CDR3 in DNA: TGTGCCAGCAGCTTTAATTTCCCCTACGAGCAGTACTTC. The chain is built from TRBV11-2 and TRBJ2-5, with unresolved D. The end of the DNA fits TRBJ2-7 better, so the J call may be wrong. Per the germline V gene, CDR1 is SGHAT and CDR2 is FQNNGV. CDR3 length equals 13 residues.

The chain employs TRBV27 and TRBJ1-4; D ambiguous. The J call may be incorrect, as the DNA end agrees better with TRBJ2-2. This CDR3 spans 14 amino acids. The V gene's germline CDR1 is MNHEY and CDR2 SMNVEV (reference sequence). Here the CDR3 DNA reads TGTGCCAGCAGTTTTGTGGTACCCACCGGGGAGCTGTTTTTT. Translated: CASSFVVPTGELFF.